A selection of T cell receptor beta chains follows, all from one sample in a study of OX40 agonist ivuxolimab in advanced cancers. Some clones are missing from TCRdb's copy, which holds only in-frame ones; the method was immunoSEQ multiplex PCR. Among approximately 50,000 clones, more than 70% were seen once, and the ten largest hold about 7.8%. The input for sequencing was CD4+ or CD8+ T cells sorted from blood, taken in a trial of the OX40 agonist ivuxolimab. The origin of the receptors is an adult with an advanced solid tumor such as melanoma, head and neck, liver or kidney cancer. CDR3s include the opening cysteine and the closing phenylalanine or tryptophan. Each record gives: D gene, clone size, CDR3 length, V gene, J gene, CDR3 protein, CDR3 DNA. The D gene is left open where the match is weak. The size field is filled for only some rows; it gives once, few, many or a size class.

d_call: .
clone_size: .
cdr3_length: 12
v_call: TRBV5-1
j_call: TRBJ2-2
cdr3_aa: CASRENTGELFF
cdr3_nt: TGCGCCAGCAGGGAAAACACCGGGGAGCTGTTTTTT

d_call: .
clone_size: .
cdr3_length: 16
v_call: TRBV19
j_call: TRBJ1-5
cdr3_aa: CASSPQDSYSNQPQHF
cdr3_nt: TGTGCCAGTAGTCCACAGGACAGCTATAGCAATCAGCCCCAGCATTTT

d_call: TRBD2
clone_size: .
cdr3_length: 16
v_call: TRBV27
j_call: TRBJ2-2
cdr3_aa: CASRLAGDPVVGELFF
cdr3_nt: TGTGCCAGCAGACTAGCGGGAGACCCCGTGGTCGGGGAGCTGTTTTTT

d_call: .
clone_size: .
cdr3_length: 13
v_call: TRBV7-2
j_call: TRBJ2-1
cdr3_aa: CASSLDRPLQLLF
cdr3_nt: TGTGCCAGCAGCTTAGATCGGCCCCTTCAGCTACTCTTC

d_call: .
clone_size: .
cdr3_length: 12
v_call: TRBV7-6
j_call: TRBJ1-1
cdr3_aa: CASFLPNTEAFF
cdr3_nt: TGTGCCAGCTTTTTACCGAACACTGAAGCTTTCTTT

d_call: .
clone_size: .
cdr3_length: 13
v_call: TRBV6-6
j_call: TRBJ2-2
cdr3_aa: CASSYSGPGELFF
cdr3_nt: TGTGCCAGCAGTTACTCCGGACCGGGAGAGCTGTTTTTT

d_call: .
clone_size: .
cdr3_length: 16
v_call: TRBV9
j_call: TRBJ2-1
cdr3_aa: CASSVASPPFGNEQFF
cdr3_nt: TGTGCCAGCAGCGTAGCGAGCCCCCCCTTCGGAAATGAGCAGTTCTTC

d_call: .
clone_size: .
cdr3_length: 16
v_call: TRBV7-6
j_call: TRBJ1-3
cdr3_aa: CASSLRPAGTGNTIYF
cdr3_nt: TGTGCCAGCAGCCTCAGACCCGCAGGGACTGGAAACACCATATATTTT

d_call: TRBD2
clone_size: .
cdr3_length: 18
v_call: TRBV7-2
j_call: TRBJ2-5
cdr3_aa: CASSLAGTAGGPPETQYF
cdr3_nt: TGTGCCAGCAGCTTAGCAGGGACTGCGGGAGGGCCTCCAGAGACCCAGTACTTC

d_call: .
clone_size: .
cdr3_length: 14
v_call: TRBV7-2
j_call: TRBJ1-3
cdr3_aa: CASSLGSGRYTIYF
cdr3_nt: TGTGCCAGCAGCTTAGGGAGTGGTCGGTACACCATATATTTT

d_call: TRBD2
clone_size: .
cdr3_length: 16
v_call: TRBV5-1
j_call: TRBJ2-3
cdr3_aa: CASSFPIAGSTDTQYF
cdr3_nt: TGCGCCAGCAGCTTCCCGATAGCGGGCTCCACAGATACGCAGTATTTT

d_call: .
clone_size: .
cdr3_length: 16
v_call: TRBV6-1
j_call: TRBJ1-5
cdr3_aa: CASSEVRSVFNQPQHF
cdr3_nt: TGTGCCAGCAGTGAAGTGAGGTCCGTTTTCAATCAGCCCCAGCATTTT

d_call: .
clone_size: .
cdr3_length: 16
v_call: TRBV5-1
j_call: TRBJ2-6
cdr3_aa: CASSLTTVSGANVLTF
cdr3_nt: TGCGCCAGCAGCCTAACGACCGTGTCTGGGGCCAACGTCCTGACTTTC

d_call: .
clone_size: .
cdr3_length: 11
v_call: TRBV29-1
j_call: TRBJ2-2
cdr3_aa: CSAGFPGELFF
cdr3_nt: TGCAGCGCGGGATTCCCCGGGGAGCTGTTTTTT

d_call: .
clone_size: .
cdr3_length: 15
v_call: TRBV7-6
j_call: TRBJ2-7
cdr3_aa: CASSSQDGISYEQYF
cdr3_nt: TGTGCCAGCAGCTCACAGGATGGGATTTCCTACGAGCAGTACTTC

d_call: .
clone_size: .
cdr3_length: 13
v_call: TRBV21-1
j_call: TRBJ2-7
cdr3_aa: CASRLAGYYEQYF
cdr3_nt: TGTGCCAGCAGGCTAGCGGGATATTACGAGCAGTACTTC

d_call: .
clone_size: .
cdr3_length: 16
v_call: TRBV7-9
j_call: TRBJ2-2
cdr3_aa: CASSSSLTVYTGELFF
cdr3_nt: TGTGCCAGCAGCTCTTCCCTGACAGTTTACACCGGGGAGCTGTTTTTT

d_call: .
clone_size: .
cdr3_length: 13
v_call: TRBV6-5
j_call: TRBJ2-3
cdr3_aa: CASSLTGPPTQYF
cdr3_nt: TGTGCCAGCAGTTTAACCGGGCCCCCAACGCAGTATTTT

d_call: .
clone_size: .
cdr3_length: 14
v_call: TRBV10-3
j_call: TRBJ2-7
cdr3_aa: CAISGRTLTHEQYF
cdr3_nt: TGTGCCATCAGTGGCAGGACTCTCACCCACGAGCAGTACTTC

d_call: .
clone_size: .
cdr3_length: 11
v_call: TRBV30
j_call: TRBJ1-2
cdr3_aa: CAWRLREGYTF
cdr3_nt: TGTGCCTGGAGGCTCCGTGAGGGCTACACCTTC

d_call: .
clone_size: .
cdr3_length: 13
v_call: TRBV18
j_call: TRBJ2-5
cdr3_aa: CASSPPGAETQYF
cdr3_nt: TGTGCCAGCTCACCTCCAGGGGCCGAGACCCAGTACTTC

d_call: .
clone_size: .
cdr3_length: 12
v_call: TRBV5-1
j_call: TRBJ2-7
cdr3_aa: CASSSEVGEQYF
cdr3_nt: TGCGCCAGCAGCTCCGAGGTTGGGGAGCAGTACTTC

d_call: TRBD2
clone_size: once
cdr3_length: 16
v_call: TRBV11-2
j_call: TRBJ2-2
cdr3_aa: CASSRGLAGGGGELFF
cdr3_nt: TGTGCCAGCAGCAGGGGACTAGCGGGAGGGGGCGGGGAGCTGTTTTTT

d_call: .
clone_size: .
cdr3_length: 12
v_call: TRBV7-2
j_call: TRBJ1-3
cdr3_aa: CASSRQGNTIYF
cdr3_nt: TGTGCCAGCAGCCGACAGGGAAACACCATATATTTT

d_call: .
clone_size: .
cdr3_length: 15
v_call: TRBV6-1
j_call: TRBJ2-7
cdr3_aa: CASTLLGEGSYEQYF
cdr3_nt: TGTGCCAGCACTCTATTGGGGGAAGGATCCTACGAGCAGTACTTC

d_call: TRBD2
clone_size: .
cdr3_length: 17
v_call: TRBV7-3
j_call: TRBJ2-2
cdr3_aa: CASSPPGGRAYTGELFF
cdr3_nt: TGTGCCAGCAGCCCCCCCGGCGGGAGGGCCTACACCGGGGAGCTGTTTTTT

d_call: TRBD1
clone_size: .
cdr3_length: 17
v_call: TRBV9
j_call: TRBJ2-6
cdr3_aa: CASSARDRSSGANVLTF
cdr3_nt: TGTGCCAGCAGCGCCCGGGACAGAAGCTCTGGGGCCAACGTCCTGACTTTC

d_call: .
clone_size: few
cdr3_length: 16
v_call: TRBV15
j_call: TRBJ1-2
cdr3_aa: CATSPQVGLNIYGYTF
cdr3_nt: TGTGCCACCAGCCCGCAGGTGGGACTGAACATCTATGGCTACACCTTC

d_call: .
clone_size: .
cdr3_length: 14
v_call: TRBV30
j_call: TRBJ2-6
cdr3_aa: CAWGDLAGANVLTF
cdr3_nt: TGTGCCTGGGGGGACTTAGCTGGGGCCAACGTCCTGACTTTC

d_call: .
clone_size: .
cdr3_length: 14
v_call: TRBV2
j_call: TRBJ2-3
cdr3_aa: CASSLGGAGDTQYF
cdr3_nt: TGTGCCAGCAGTTTAGGAGGGGCGGGAGATACGCAGTATTTT

d_call: TRBD2
clone_size: .
cdr3_length: 14
v_call: TRBV4-2
j_call: TRBJ2-3
cdr3_aa: CASTLAGSTDTQYF
cdr3_nt: TGTGCCAGCACCCTAGCGGGGAGCACAGATACGCAGTATTTT

d_call: TRBD1
clone_size: .
cdr3_length: 16
v_call: TRBV4-1
j_call: TRBJ1-1
cdr3_aa: CASSPGQGPQNTEAFF
cdr3_nt: TGCGCCAGCAGCCCAGGACAGGGCCCCCAGAACACTGAAGCTTTCTTT

d_call: TRBD1
clone_size: .
cdr3_length: 18
v_call: TRBV5-1
j_call: TRBJ1-5
cdr3_aa: CASSLGPSGTGVSQPQHF
cdr3_nt: TGCGCCAGCAGCTTGGGGCCGTCCGGGACAGGGGTAAGTCAGCCCCAGCATTTT

d_call: TRBD1
clone_size: .
cdr3_length: 16
v_call: TRBV4-3
j_call: TRBJ1-4
cdr3_aa: CASSPLPRGEIEKLFF
cdr3_nt: TGCGCCAGCAGCCCCTTACCCAGGGGGGAGATTGAAAAACTGTTTTTT

d_call: .
clone_size: .
cdr3_length: 13
v_call: TRBV28
j_call: TRBJ1-1
cdr3_aa: CASIEGAAPEAFF
cdr3_nt: TGTGCCAGCATCGAGGGTGCGGCCCCTGAAGCTTTCTTT

d_call: TRBD1
clone_size: once
cdr3_length: 14
v_call: TRBV5-1
j_call: TRBJ1-1
cdr3_aa: CASSNRGTLTEAFF
cdr3_nt: TGCGCCAGCAGCAACAGGGGGACGTTAACCGAAGCTTTCTTT

d_call: .
clone_size: .
cdr3_length: 15
v_call: TRBV6-1
j_call: TRBJ2-7
cdr3_aa: CASTTGAVHLREQYF
cdr3_nt: TGTGCCAGCACGACGGGGGCGGTACATCTCCGCGAGCAGTACTTC

d_call: .
clone_size: once
cdr3_length: 15
v_call: TRBV4-2
j_call: TRBJ2-2
cdr3_aa: CASSQGFLNTGELFF
cdr3_nt: TGTGCCAGCAGCCAGGGCTTCTTGAACACCGGGGAGCTGTTTTTT

d_call: TRBD2
clone_size: .
cdr3_length: 17
v_call: TRBV7-9
j_call: TRBJ2-3
cdr3_aa: CASSPFLRAGGEDTQYF
cdr3_nt: TGTGCCAGCAGCCCCTTCCTGAGAGCGGGAGGGGAAGATACGCAGTATTTT

d_call: .
clone_size: .
cdr3_length: 12
v_call: TRBV7-9
j_call: TRBJ1-5
cdr3_aa: CASSLWIQPQHF
cdr3_nt: TGTGCCAGCAGCTTATGGATACAGCCCCAGCATTTT

d_call: TRBD2
clone_size: .
cdr3_length: 16
v_call: TRBV28
j_call: TRBJ2-1
cdr3_aa: CASSLPTSGIQKEQFF
cdr3_nt: TGTGCCAGCAGTTTACCGACTAGCGGGATTCAAAAAGAGCAGTTCTTC

d_call: .
clone_size: .
cdr3_length: 14
v_call: TRBV5-1
j_call: TRBJ2-3
cdr3_aa: CASSYRSGTDTQYF
cdr3_nt: TGCGCCAGCAGCTATAGGTCGGGCACAGATACGCAGTATTTT

d_call: .
clone_size: .
cdr3_length: 15
v_call: TRBV28
j_call: TRBJ2-4
cdr3_aa: CASSPAGIDKNIQYF
cdr3_nt: TGTGCCAGCAGTCCGGCCGGGATTGACAAAAACATTCAGTACTTC

d_call: .
clone_size: .
cdr3_length: 17
v_call: TRBV7-8
j_call: TRBJ2-3
cdr3_aa: CASSSHPRDSEADTQYF
cdr3_nt: TGTGCCAGCAGCTCACACCCGAGGGACTCCGAGGCAGATACGCAGTATTTT

d_call: .
clone_size: once
cdr3_length: 14
v_call: TRBV7-3
j_call: TRBJ2-3
cdr3_aa: CASSSLSSTDTQYF
cdr3_nt: TGTGCCAGCAGCTCTCTGTCTAGCACAGATACGCAGTATTTT

d_call: TRBD2
clone_size: once
cdr3_length: 16
v_call: TRBV11-2
j_call: TRBJ2-7
cdr3_aa: CASSLRLAGGRYEQYF
cdr3_nt: TGTGCCAGCAGCTTAAGACTAGCGGGAGGGAGGTACGAGCAGTACTTC

d_call: .
clone_size: .
cdr3_length: 13
v_call: TRBV6-1
j_call: TRBJ2-3
cdr3_aa: CASTIRLGDTQYF
cdr3_nt: TGTGCCAGCACAATTCGTTTGGGAGATACGCAGTATTTT

d_call: .
clone_size: once
cdr3_length: 15
v_call: TRBV7-9
j_call: TRBJ1-5
cdr3_aa: CASSLWSAQPQPQHF
cdr3_nt: TGTGCCAGCAGCTTATGGTCGGCCCAGCCTCAGCCCCAGCATTTT

d_call: TRBD1
clone_size: once
cdr3_length: 17
v_call: TRBV9
j_call: TRBJ2-2
cdr3_aa: CASSVGTGFASPGELFF
cdr3_nt: TGTGCCAGCAGCGTGGGGACAGGGTTTGCCAGCCCCGGGGAGCTGTTTTTT

d_call: TRBD1
clone_size: .
cdr3_length: 13
v_call: TRBV5-6
j_call: TRBJ2-4
cdr3_aa: CASIRQGENIQYF
cdr3_nt: TGTGCCAGCATTCGACAGGGAGAAAACATTCAGTACTTC

d_call: .
clone_size: .
cdr3_length: 11
v_call: TRBV20-1
j_call: TRBJ2-7
cdr3_aa: CSARRLYEQYF
cdr3_nt: TGCAGTGCTAGAAGGTTATACGAGCAGTACTTC